The clone carrying this T cell receptor beta chain was seen once. These data originate in a study of blood T cell repertoires in COVID-19. Repertoires were generated with immunoSEQ multiplex PCR, while TCRdb's copy carries only in-frame clones and drops some. Among roughly 52,000 clones listed, about 84% were seen once. The CDR3 runs to 15 residues. In germline, CDR1 is SQVTM, CDR2 ANQGSEA. V was shortened by 3 bases and J by 1 base, with 15 bases between the two germline ends. Sequenced material: peripheral blood. This TCR came from a woman of 80 years or more with acute or convalescent COVID-19. The rearrangement uses TRBV29-1 and TRBJ1-2; D is ambiguous. CDR3: CSVDYGRPNNYGYTF. For the CDR3, the DNA is TGCAGCGTTGACTACGGCAGGCCCAATAACTATGGCTACACCTTC.